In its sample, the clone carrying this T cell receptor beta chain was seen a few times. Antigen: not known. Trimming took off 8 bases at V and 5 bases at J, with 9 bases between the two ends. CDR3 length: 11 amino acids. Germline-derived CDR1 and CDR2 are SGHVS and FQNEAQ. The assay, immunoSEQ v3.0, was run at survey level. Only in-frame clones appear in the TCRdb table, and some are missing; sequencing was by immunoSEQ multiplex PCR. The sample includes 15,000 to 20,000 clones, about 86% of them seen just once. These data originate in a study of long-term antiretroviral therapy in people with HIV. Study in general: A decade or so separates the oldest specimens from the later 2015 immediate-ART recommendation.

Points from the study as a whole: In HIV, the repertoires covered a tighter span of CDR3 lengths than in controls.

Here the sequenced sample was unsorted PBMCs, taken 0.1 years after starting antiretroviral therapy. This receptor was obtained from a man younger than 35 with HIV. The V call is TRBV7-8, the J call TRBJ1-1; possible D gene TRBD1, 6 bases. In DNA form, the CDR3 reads TGTGCCAGCCTAAGGGGGACTGAAGCTTTCTTT. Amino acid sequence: CASLRGTEAFF. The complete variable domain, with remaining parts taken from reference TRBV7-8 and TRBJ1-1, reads GAGVSQSPRYKVAKRGQDVALRCDPISGHVSLFWYQQALGQGPEFLTYFQNEAQLDKSGLPSDRFFAERPEGSVSTLKIQRTQQEDSAVYLCASLRGTEAFFGQGTRLTVV.